This paragraph reports one T cell receptor (beta chain). This sample was included in a study of early T cells in non-severe SARS-CoV-2 infection. The CDR3 totals 13 residues. Germline lookup yields CDR1 DFQATT and CDR2 SNEGSKA (reference sequence). The J segment lost 3 bases and the V segment lost 6 bases, leaving 7 bases of the junction unmatched. As part of library construction, unique molecular identifiers were attached to individual cDNA molecules. TCRdb reanalysed the 5' RACE reads using MiXCR and keeps one entry per CDR3 protein. The sample has 70,000 or so distinct CDR3 sequences; roughly an eighth are singletons.

The TCR was taken from an adult who was a healthcare worker with PCR-confirmed SARS-CoV-2 infection or an uninfected control (not recorded which). Sequencing was done on a sample of whole blood. This chain connects TRBV20-1 to TRBJ2-5; 7 bases are a match to TRBD1. The CDR3 loop reads CSALTGPKETQYF. The CDR3 DNA reads TGCAGTGCCCTGACAGGGCCCAAAGAGACCCAGTACTTC.